The T cell receptor beta chain under discussion was sequenced for a study of T cell changes during pregnancy in multiple sclerosis. Sequencing was performed with immunoSEQ multiplex PCR; in TCRdb, only in-frame clones are kept and a portion is missing. The sample contains some 48,000 clones, 95% of which appear only once. The V end was cut by 3 bases, the J end by 1 base, with 15 bases between. CDR1 is WSHSY and CDR2 is SAAADI in the germline V gene. The CDR3 has 16 residues. This TCR derives from a female donor with multiple sclerosis, enrolled in a pregnancy study. This chain links TRBV10-2 with TRBJ1-1; D is ambiguous. Sequencing was performed on CD8+ T cells from peripheral blood mononuclear cells, taken in the first trimester of pregnancy. CDR3: CASSDPGNRGNTEAFF. Written as DNA, the CDR3 is TGCGCCAGCAGTGATCCCGGGAACAGAGGGAACACTGAAGCTTTCTTT.